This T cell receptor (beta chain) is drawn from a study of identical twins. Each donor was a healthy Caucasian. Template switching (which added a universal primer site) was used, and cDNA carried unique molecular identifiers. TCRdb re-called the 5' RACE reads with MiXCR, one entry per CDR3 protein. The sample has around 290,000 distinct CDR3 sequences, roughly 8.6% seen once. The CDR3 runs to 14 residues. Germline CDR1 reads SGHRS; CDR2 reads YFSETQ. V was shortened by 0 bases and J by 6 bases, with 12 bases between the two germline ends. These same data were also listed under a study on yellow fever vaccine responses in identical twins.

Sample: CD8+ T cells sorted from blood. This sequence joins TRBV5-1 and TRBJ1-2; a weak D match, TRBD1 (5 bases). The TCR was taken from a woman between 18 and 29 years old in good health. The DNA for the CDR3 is TGCGCCAGCAGCTTGGTGGGGGGGGAAGATGGCTACACCTTC. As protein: CASSLVGGEDGYTF.